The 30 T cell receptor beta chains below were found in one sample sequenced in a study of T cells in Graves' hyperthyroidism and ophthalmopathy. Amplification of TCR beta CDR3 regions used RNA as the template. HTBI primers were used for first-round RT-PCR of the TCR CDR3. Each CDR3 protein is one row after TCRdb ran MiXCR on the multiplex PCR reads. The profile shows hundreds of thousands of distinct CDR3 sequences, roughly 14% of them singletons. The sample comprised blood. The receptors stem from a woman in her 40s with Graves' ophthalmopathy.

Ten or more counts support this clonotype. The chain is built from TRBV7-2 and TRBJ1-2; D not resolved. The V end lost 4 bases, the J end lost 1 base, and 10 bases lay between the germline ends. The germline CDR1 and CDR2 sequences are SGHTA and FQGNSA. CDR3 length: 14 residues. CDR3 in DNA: TGTGCCAGCAGCTCGCAGGTTGTTAACTATGGCTACACCTTC. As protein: CASSSQVVNYGYTF.

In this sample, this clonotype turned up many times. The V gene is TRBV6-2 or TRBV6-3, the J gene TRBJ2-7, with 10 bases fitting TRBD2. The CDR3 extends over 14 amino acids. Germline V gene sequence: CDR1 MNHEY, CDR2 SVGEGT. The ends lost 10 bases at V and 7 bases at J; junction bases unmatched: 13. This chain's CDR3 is CAILSGRAAGEQYF. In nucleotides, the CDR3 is TGTGCCATCCTAAGCGGGAGGGCCGCTGGTGAGCAGTACTTC.

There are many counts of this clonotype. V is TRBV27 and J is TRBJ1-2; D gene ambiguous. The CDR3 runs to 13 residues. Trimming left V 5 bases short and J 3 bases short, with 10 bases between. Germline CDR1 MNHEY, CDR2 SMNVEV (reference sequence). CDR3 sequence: CASSLKGYYGYTF. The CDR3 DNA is TGTGCCAGCAGTCTTAAGGGCTACTATGGCTACACCTTC.

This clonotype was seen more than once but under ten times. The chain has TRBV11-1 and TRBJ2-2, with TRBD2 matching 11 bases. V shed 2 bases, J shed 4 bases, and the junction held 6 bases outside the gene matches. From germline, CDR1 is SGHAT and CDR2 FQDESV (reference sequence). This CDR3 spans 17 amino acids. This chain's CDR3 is CASSLPGLAASTGELFF. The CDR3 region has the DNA TGTGCCAGCAGCTTACCGGGACTAGCGGCGAGCACCGGGGAGCTGTTTTTT.

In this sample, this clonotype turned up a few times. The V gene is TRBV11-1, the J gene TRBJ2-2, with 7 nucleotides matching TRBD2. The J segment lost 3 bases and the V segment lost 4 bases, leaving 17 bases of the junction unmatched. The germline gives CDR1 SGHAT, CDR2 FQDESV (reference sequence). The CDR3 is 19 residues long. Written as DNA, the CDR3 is TGTGCCAGCAGCTCTACCCGGCGGGAGTCCTCTTGGGACACCGGGGAGCTGTTTTTT. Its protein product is CASSSTRRESSWDTGELFF.

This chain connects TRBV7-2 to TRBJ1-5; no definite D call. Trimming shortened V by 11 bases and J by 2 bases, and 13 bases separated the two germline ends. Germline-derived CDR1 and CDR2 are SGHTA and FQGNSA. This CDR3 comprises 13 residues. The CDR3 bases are TGTGCCTGGAGTTTGTCAGGCAATCAGCCCCAGCATTTT. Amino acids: CAWSLSGNQPQHF. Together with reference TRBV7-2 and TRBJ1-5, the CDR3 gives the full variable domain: GAGVSQSPSNKVTEKGKDVELRCDPISGHTALYWYRQSLGQGLEFLIYFQGNSAPDKSGLPSDRFSAERTGGSVSTLTIQRTQQEDSAVYLCAWSLSGNQPQHFGDGTRLSIL.

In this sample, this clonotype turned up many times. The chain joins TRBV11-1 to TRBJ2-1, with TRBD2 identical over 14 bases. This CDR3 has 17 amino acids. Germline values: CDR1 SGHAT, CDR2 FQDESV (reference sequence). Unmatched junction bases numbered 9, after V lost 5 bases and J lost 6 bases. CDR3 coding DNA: TGTGCCAGCAGCACCGGGACTAGCGGGAGTTTTTCCAATGAGCAGTTCTTC. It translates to CASSTGTSGSFSNEQFF.

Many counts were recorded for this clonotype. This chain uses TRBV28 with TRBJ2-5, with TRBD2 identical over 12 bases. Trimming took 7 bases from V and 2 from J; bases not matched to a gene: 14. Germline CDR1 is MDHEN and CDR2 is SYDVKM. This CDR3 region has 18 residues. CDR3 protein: CASIGVTSGRGWQETQYF. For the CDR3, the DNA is TGTGCCAGCATCGGGGTGACTAGCGGGAGAGGGTGGCAAGAGACCCAGTACTTC.

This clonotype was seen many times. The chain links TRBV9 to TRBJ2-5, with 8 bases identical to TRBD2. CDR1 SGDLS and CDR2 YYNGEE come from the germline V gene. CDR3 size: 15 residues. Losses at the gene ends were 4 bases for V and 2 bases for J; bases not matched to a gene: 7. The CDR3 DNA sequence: TGTGCCAGCAGCCGGGGGGGCAGCACTCAAGAGACCCAGTACTTC. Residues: CASSRGGSTQETQYF. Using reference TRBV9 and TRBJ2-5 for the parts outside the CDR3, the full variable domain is DSGVTQTPKHLITATGQRVTLRCSPRSGDLSVYWYQQSLDQGLQFLIQYYNGEERAKGNILERFSAQQFPDLHSELNLSSLELGDSALYFCASSRGGSTQETQYFGPGTRLLVL.

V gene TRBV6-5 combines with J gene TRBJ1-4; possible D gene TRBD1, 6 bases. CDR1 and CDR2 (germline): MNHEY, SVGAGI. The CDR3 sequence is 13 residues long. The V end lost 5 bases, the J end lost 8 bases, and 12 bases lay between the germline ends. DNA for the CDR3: TGTGCCAGCAGTAGGGGGGGGGGGGAAAAACTGTTTTTT. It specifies CASSRGGGEKLFF.

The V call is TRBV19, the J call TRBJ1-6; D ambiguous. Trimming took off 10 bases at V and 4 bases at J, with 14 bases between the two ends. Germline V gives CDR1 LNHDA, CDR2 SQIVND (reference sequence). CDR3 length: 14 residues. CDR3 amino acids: CATMAPLYNSPLHF. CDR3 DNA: TGTGCCACCATGGCACCGCTGTATAATTCACCCCTCCACTTT.

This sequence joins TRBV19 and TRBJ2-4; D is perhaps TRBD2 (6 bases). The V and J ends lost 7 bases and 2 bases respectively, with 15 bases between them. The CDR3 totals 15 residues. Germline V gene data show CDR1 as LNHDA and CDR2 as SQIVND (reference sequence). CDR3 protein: CASIEIGGTKNIQYF. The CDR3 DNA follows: TGTGCCAGTATCGAAATTGGGGGGACCAAAAACATTCAGTACTTC.

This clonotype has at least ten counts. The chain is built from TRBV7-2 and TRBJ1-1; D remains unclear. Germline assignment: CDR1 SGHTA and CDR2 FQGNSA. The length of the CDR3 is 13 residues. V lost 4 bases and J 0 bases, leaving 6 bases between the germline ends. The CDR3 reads CASSWSMNTEAFF. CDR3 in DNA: TGTGCCAGCAGCTGGTCCATGAACACTGAAGCTTTCTTT.

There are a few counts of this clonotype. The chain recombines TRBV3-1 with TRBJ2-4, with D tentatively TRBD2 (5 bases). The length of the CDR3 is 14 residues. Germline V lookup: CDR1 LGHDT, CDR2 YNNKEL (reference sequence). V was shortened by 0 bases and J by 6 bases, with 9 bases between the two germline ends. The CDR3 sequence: CASSQDIGVNIQYF. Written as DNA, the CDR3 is TGTGCCAGCAGCCAAGATATCGGGGTAAACATTCAGTACTTC. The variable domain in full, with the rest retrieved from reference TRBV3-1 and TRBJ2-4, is DTAVSQTPKYLVTQMGNDKSIKCEQNLGHDTMYWYKQDSKKFLKIMFSYNNKELIINETVPNRFSPKSPDKAHLNLHINSLELGDSAVYFCASSQDIGVNIQYFGAGTRLSVL.

CDR3 residues: CASSYSIYQGSGETQYF. CDR3 bases: TGTGCCAGCAGTTACTCGATTTACCAGGGGAGCGGAGAGACCCAGTACTTC. The V gene is TRBV6-5, the J gene TRBJ2-5, with D perhaps matching TRBD1 (6 bases). V dropped 0 bases and J dropped 4 bases, with 18 bases sitting between them. CDR3 length equals 17 residues. The germline CDR1 and CDR2 sequences are MNHEY and SVGAGI.

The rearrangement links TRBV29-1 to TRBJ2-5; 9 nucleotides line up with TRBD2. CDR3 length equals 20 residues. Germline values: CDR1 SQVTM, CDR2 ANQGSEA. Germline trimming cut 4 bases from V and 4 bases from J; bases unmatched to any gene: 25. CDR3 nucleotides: TGCAGCGTTGGCACCTTTTTGGCTAGCGGGAATTTTCTAGCGGGAGAGACCCAGTACTTC. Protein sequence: CSVGTFLASGNFLAGETQYF.

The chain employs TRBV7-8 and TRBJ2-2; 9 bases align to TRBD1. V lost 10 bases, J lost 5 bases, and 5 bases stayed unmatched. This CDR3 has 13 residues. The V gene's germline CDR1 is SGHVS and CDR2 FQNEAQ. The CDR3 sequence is CATGTGLTGELFF. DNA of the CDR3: TGTGCCACCGGGACAGGGCTAACCGGGGAGCTGTTTTTT.

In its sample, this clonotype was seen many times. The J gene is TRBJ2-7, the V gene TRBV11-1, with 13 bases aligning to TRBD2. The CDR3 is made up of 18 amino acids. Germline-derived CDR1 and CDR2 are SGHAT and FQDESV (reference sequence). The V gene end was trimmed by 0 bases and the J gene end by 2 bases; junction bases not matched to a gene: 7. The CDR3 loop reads CASSLAFGTSGTPYEQYF. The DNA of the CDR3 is TGTGCCAGCAGCTTAGCGTTCGGGACTAGCGGGACTCCCTACGAGCAGTACTTC.

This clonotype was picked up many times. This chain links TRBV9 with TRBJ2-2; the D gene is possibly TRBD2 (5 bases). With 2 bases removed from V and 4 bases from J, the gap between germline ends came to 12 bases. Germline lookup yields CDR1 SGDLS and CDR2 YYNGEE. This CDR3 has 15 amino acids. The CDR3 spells CASSVREGLTGELFF. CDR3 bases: TGTGCCAGCAGCGTCCGAGAGGGCCTCACCGGGGAGCTGTTTTTT. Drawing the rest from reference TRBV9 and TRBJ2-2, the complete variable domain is DSGVTQTPKHLITATGQRVTLRCSPRSGDLSVYWYQQSLDQGLQFLIQYYNGEERAKGNILERFSAQQFPDLHSELNLSSLELGDSALYFCASSVREGLTGELFFGEGSRLTVL.

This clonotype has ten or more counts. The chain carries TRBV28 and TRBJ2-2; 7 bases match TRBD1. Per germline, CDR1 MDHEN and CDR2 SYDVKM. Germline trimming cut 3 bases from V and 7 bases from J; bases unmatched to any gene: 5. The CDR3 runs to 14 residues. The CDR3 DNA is TGTGCCAGCAGTTTTGGGACAGCTTACGGGGAGCTGTTTTTT. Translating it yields CASSFGTAYGELFF.

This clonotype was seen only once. The CDR3 here is CASSQPGQGNYEQYF. In DNA form, the CDR3 reads TGTGCCAGCAGCCAGCCGGGACAGGGCAACTACGAGCAGTACTTC. The gene calls are TRBV6-1 and TRBJ2-7, with 9 bases that match TRBD1. V lost 6 bases and J lost 3; bases outside the gene matches: 9. The length of the CDR3 is 15 residues. Per germline, CDR1 MNHNS and CDR2 SASEGT.

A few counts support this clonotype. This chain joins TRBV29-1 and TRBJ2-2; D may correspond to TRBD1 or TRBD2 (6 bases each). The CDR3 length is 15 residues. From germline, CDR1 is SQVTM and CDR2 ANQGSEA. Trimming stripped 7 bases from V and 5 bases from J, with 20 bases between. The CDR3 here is CSAWVAVGGTGELFF. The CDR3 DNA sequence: TGCAGCGCGTGGGTAGCGGTAGGGGGAACCGGGGAGCTGTTTTTT.

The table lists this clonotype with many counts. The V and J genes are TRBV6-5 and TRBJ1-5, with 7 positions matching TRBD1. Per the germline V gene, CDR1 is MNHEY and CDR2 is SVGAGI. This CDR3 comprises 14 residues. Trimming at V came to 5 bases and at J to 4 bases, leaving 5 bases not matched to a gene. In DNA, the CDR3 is TGTGCCAGCAGTCACCGACAGGGAAATCAGCCCCAGCATTTT. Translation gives CASSHRQGNQPQHF.

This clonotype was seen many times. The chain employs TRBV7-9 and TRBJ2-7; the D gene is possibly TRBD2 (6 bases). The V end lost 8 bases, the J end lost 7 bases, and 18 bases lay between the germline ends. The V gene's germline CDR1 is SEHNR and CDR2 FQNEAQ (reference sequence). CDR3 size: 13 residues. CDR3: CASVLAEGREQYF. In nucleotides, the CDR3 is TGTGCCAGCGTTTTAGCGGAGGGAAGGGAGCAGTACTTC.

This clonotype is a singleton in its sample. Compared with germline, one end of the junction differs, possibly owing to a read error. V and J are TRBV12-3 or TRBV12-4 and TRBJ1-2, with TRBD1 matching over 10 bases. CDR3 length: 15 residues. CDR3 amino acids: CATSLGGTGDFGYTF. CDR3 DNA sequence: TGTGCCACCAGTTTAGGGGGGACAGGGGACTTCGGCTACACCTTC.

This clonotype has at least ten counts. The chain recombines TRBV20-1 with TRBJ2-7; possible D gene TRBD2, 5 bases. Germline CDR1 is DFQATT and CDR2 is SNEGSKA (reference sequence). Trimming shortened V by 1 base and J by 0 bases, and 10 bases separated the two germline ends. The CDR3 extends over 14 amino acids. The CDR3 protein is CSARGPGSSYEQYF. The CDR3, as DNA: TGCAGTGCTAGAGGCCCGGGGAGCTCCTACGAGCAGTACTTC.

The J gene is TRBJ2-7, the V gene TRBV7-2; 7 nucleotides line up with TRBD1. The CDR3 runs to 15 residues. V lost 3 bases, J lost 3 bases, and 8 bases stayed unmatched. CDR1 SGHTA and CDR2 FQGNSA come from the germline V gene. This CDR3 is CASSFRDRAHYEQYF. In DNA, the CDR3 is TGTGCCAGCAGCTTTAGAGACAGGGCCCACTACGAGCAGTACTTC.

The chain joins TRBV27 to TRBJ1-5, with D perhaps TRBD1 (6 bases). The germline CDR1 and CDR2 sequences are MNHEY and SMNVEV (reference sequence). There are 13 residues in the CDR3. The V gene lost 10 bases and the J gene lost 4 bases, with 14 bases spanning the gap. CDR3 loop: CATRQAPNQPQHF. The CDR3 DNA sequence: TGTGCCACGAGACAGGCGCCAAATCAGCCCCAGCATTTT.

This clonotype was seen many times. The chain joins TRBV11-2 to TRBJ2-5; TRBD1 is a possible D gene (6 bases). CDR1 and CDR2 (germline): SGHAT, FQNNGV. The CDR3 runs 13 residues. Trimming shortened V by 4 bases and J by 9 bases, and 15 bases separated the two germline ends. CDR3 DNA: TGTGCCAGCAGCTCCCGGACAGCCGACTCCCAGTACTTC. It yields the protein CASSSRTADSQYF.

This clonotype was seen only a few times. The DNA of the CDR3 is TGTGCCAGCAGCCAAGAAGGGGGGAGCACTGAAGCTTTCTTT. This gives the protein CASSQEGGSTEAFF. The chain links TRBV4-2 to TRBJ1-1; perhaps TRBD1 as D (6 bases). Trimming stripped 0 bases from V and 4 bases from J, with 9 bases between. CDR3 size: 14 residues. Germline CDR1 reads LGHNA; CDR2 reads YNFKEQ.